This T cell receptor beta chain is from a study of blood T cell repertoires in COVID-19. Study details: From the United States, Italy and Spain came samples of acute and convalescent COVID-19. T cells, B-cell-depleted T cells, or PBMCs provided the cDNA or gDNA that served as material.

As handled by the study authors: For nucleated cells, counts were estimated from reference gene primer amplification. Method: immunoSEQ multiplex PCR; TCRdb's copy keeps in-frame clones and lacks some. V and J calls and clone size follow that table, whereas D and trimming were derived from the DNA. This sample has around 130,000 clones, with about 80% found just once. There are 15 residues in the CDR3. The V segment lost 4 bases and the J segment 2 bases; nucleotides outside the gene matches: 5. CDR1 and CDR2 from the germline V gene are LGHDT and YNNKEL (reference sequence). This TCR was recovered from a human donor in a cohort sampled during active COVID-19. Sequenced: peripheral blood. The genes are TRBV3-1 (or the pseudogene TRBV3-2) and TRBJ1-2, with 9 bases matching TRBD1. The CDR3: CASSRATGGNYGYTF. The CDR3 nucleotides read TGTGCCAGCAGCCGAGCGACAGGGGGGAACTATGGCTACACCTTC.